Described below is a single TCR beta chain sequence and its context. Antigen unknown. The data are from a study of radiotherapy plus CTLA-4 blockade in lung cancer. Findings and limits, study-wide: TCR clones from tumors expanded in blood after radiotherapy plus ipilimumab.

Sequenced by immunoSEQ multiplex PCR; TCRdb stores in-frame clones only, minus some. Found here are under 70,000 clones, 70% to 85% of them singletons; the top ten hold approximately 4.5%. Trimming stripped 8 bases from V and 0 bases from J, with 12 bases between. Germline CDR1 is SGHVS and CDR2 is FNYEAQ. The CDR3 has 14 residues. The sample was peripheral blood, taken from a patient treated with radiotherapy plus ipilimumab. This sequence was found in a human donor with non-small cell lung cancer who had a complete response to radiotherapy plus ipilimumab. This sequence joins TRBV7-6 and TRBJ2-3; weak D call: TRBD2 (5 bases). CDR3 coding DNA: TGTGCCAGCCGGCGCAGGACTAGCACAGATACGCAGTATTTT. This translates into CASRRRTSTDTQYF.